This section outlines one T cell receptor beta chain sequence together with its context. These data are taken from a study of shared T cell receptors in the human thymus. CDR1 is LGHNA and CDR2 is YSLEER in the germline V gene. The length of the CDR3 is 14 residues. The V gene lost 3 bases and the J gene lost 4 bases, with 12 bases spanning the gap. TCRdb's table, derived via immunoSEQ multiplex PCR, lists solely in-frame clones and lacks some. The sample holds roughly 700,000 clones, over 75% seen once. The sample was also reused in another study, on human thymus T cells. From that paper: Donors consisted of healthy Finnish infants (having corrective surgery for congenital heart defects). Resections obtained during corrective heart surgery supplied the thymus tissue. Thymic and blood repertoires appeared to carry a bias in their V and J gene usage. Highly overlapping thymic repertoires in unrelated individuals were reported by related research.

This chain joins TRBV4-3 and TRBJ2-5, with D possibly TRBD1 on 6 matching bases. This sequence originates from a boy under three years old with a congenital heart defect. Sequenced input: thymocytes. The CDR3 nucleotides are TGCGCCAGCAGCCACCACAGGGCTACAGAGACCCAGTACTTC. Protein sequence: CASSHHRATETQYF.